This T cell receptor beta chain was observed in a study of cytotoxic CD8 clonotypes in ibrutinib-treated CLL. Study-wide context: Among patients, around 24 responded partially and 2 completely; 14 then stayed remitted and 12 progressed after median around 66 months. The study's findings and limits: Shared public clonotypes were rare, and on treatment they either got smaller or stayed the same. At progression, clonality fell back toward baseline after rising at ibrutinib response. Progressing and sustained-remission patients had different sampling times.

CDR1 and CDR2 from the germline V gene are SEHNR and FQNEAQ (reference sequence). Trimming left V 10 bases short and J 2 bases short, with 8 bases between. The CDR3 covers 11 residues. The repertoire was sequenced with immunoSEQ multiplex PCR; TCRdb's copy has only in-frame clones and lacks some. The sample records about 200,000 clones, approximately 68% being singletons. A note on this clone: Antigen unknown.

The chain employs TRBV7-9 and TRBJ1-2, with D unresolved. The specimen comprised PBMCs, sampled after 24 months of ibrutinib treatment. The sequence was obtained from a human donor with chronic lymphocytic leukemia. The CDR3 protein is CATLGNYGYTF. The CDR3 nucleotides are TGTGCCACGCTCGGCAACTATGGCTACACCTTC.